The 25 T cell receptor beta chains reported below all come from one sample, sequenced in a study of cytomegalovirus exposure and HLA in healthy donors. Primers for the PCR totalled 60 Vbeta and 13 Jbeta. The repertoire was sequenced with immunoSEQ multiplex PCR; TCRdb's copy has only in-frame clones and lacks some. The data show about 160,000 clones, approximately 80% seen once. Material: PBMCs. These receptor sequences come from a woman aged 18-30 years in good health and CMV-seronegative.

The J gene is TRBJ1-2, the V gene TRBV19; no definite D call. V dropped 1 base and J dropped 2 bases, with 11 bases sitting between them. Germline V gene lookup returns CDR1 LNHDA and CDR2 SQIVND (reference sequence). This CDR3 contains 15 residues. The CDR3 loop reads CASSIVGRINYGYTF. DNA for the CDR3: TGTGCCAGTAGTATAGTTGGCAGGATAAACTATGGCTACACCTTC.

The chain joins TRBV19 to TRBJ2-6, with D tentatively TRBD1 (6 bases). V was trimmed by 7 bases and J by 0 bases, leaving 19 bases between them. CDR3 length: 18 amino acids. Per germline, CDR1 LNHDA and CDR2 SQIVND (reference sequence). The DNA for the CDR3 is TGTGCCAGTACTATGCTCCGGGACATTCTCTCTGGGGCCAACGTCCTGACTTTC. This gives the protein CASTMLRDILSGANVLTF.

The chain joins TRBV6-1 to TRBJ1-5; TRBD1 matches at 7 bases. From germline, CDR1 is MNHNS and CDR2 SASEGT. V lost 0 bases, J lost 7 bases, and 9 bases stayed unmatched. This CDR3 is built from 16 residues. The CDR3 bases are TGTGCCAGCAGTGAAGCGCCGGGACAGTCTGGGCAGCCCCAGCATTTT. This encodes CASSEAPGQSGQPQHF.

The chain has TRBV7-9 and TRBJ1-1; no reliable D call. V gave up 0 bases and J gave up 10 bases, with 9 bases separating them. There are 12 residues in the CDR3. CDR1 is SEHNR and CDR2 is FQNEAQ in the germline V gene (reference sequence). The chain's CDR3 is CASSLAGLGAFF. For the CDR3, the DNA is TGTGCCAGCAGCTTAGCCGGTCTAGGAGCTTTCTTT.

The chain carries TRBV7-2 and TRBJ1-6; D gene unclear. Germline V lookup: CDR1 SGHTA, CDR2 FQGNSA. V was shortened by 0 bases and J by 7 bases, with 7 bases between the two germline ends. This CDR3 spans 14 amino acids. The CDR3 bases are TGTGCCAGCAGCTTAGCTCCAGTGAATTCACCCCTCCACTTT. This sequence encodes CASSLAPVNSPLHF.

This clone was seen only a few times. The V call is TRBV5-4, the J call TRBJ2-7, with D perhaps TRBD2 (5 bases). Per the germline V gene, CDR1 is SGHNT and CDR2 is YYREEE (reference sequence). With 4 bases removed from V and 4 bases from J, the gap between germline ends came to 24 bases. The CDR3 contains 17 residues. DNA for the CDR3: TGTGCCAGCAGCCGCGGGTCACCGGGTCCACCTGTGTACGAGCAGTACTTC. Encoded protein: CASSRGSPGPPVYEQYF. The full variable domain, completed using reference TRBV5-4 and TRBJ2-7, is ETGVTQSPTHLIKTRGQQVTLRCSSQSGHNTVSWYQQALGQGPQFIFQYYREEENGRGNFPPRFSGLQFPNYSSELNVNALELDDSALYLCASSRGSPGPPVYEQYFGPGTRLTVT.

The V call is TRBV10-3, the J call TRBJ1-2; possibly TRBD1 for D (6 bases). Germline values: CDR1 ENHRY, CDR2 SYGVKD. V lost 0 bases, J lost 5 bases, and 28 bases lay in between. The CDR3 is 20 residues long. As DNA, the CDR3 is TGTGCCATCAGTGAGTCTGCGGGGATGACAGGCGGGGGAGGAAGATATGGCTACACCTTC. Its translation: CAISESAGMTGGGGRYGYTF.

The chain is built from TRBV30 and TRBJ1-1, with D unclear. Germline CDR1 is GTSNPN and CDR2 is SVGIG (reference sequence). CDR3 length: 11 amino acids. Trimming took off 0 bases at V and 8 bases at J, with 7 bases between the two ends. The CDR3 DNA sequence: TGTGCCTGGAGTGTATTGGCAGAAGCTTTCTTT. This gives the protein CAWSVLAEAFF.

In this sample, this clone turned up once. The chain combines TRBV10-1 with TRBJ1-3, with no clear D. V gave up 3 bases and J gave up 5 bases, with 11 bases separating them. The CDR3 extends over 14 amino acids. Germline V gives CDR1 WNHNN, CDR2 SYGVQD (reference sequence). The CDR3: CASSEHGARNTIYF. Written as DNA, the CDR3 is TGCGCCAGCAGTGAACACGGAGCCCGAAACACCATATATTTT.

The gene calls are TRBV6-6 and TRBJ1-2; 8 nucleotides agree with TRBD1. The V gene's germline CDR1 is MNHNY and CDR2 SVGAGI (reference sequence). V gave up 5 bases and J gave up 6 bases; unmatched junction bases: 5. The CDR3 is 13 residues long. CDR3 in DNA: TGTGCCAGCAGTGTTCAGGGGGCGAATGGCTACACCTTC. Protein product: CASSVQGANGYTF.

V is TRBV18 and J is TRBJ2-7; no firm D call. V was clipped by 3 bases and J by 0 bases, with 9 bases between them. Germline V gene sequence: CDR1 KGHSH, CDR2 LQKENI. The CDR3 loop spans 14 amino acids. The CDR3: CASSPGRASYEQYF. The CDR3, as DNA: TGTGCCAGCTCACCGGGCCGTGCCTCCTACGAGCAGTACTTC.

The chain is built from TRBV7-7 and TRBJ2-1; the D gene is possibly TRBD2 (6 bases). Germline V gene data show CDR1 as SSHAT and CDR2 as FNYEAQ (reference sequence). The CDR3 extends over 16 amino acids. With 5 bases removed from V and 10 bases from J, the gap between germline ends came to 24 bases. The CDR3 coding sequence is TGTGCCAGCAGCCCTAACCCGATACGGGTTGCGGGGGAGCAGTTCTTC. This codes for CASSPNPIRVAGEQFF.

This clone was seen only a few times. The chain couples TRBV5-1 to TRBJ2-1; 8 nucleotides line up with TRBD1. The junction had 6 bases not matched to a gene; V was cut back by 3 bases and J by 7 bases. The germline gives CDR1 SGHRS, CDR2 YFSETQ. This CDR3 is built from 14 residues. The CDR3 sequence is CASSWADRANEQFF. As DNA, the CDR3 is TGCGCCAGCAGCTGGGCGGACAGGGCTAATGAGCAGTTCTTC. Full variable domain (rest looked up from reference TRBV5-1 and TRBJ2-1): KAGVTQTPRYLIKTRGQQVTLSCSPISGHRSVSWYQQTPGQGLQFLFEYFSETQRNKGNFPGRFSGRQFSNSRSEMNVSTLELGDSALYLCASSWADRANEQFFGPGTRLTVL.

This sequence joins TRBV5-1 and TRBJ2-3; TRBD1 agrees at 8 bases. With 0 bases clipped from V and 3 bases from J, the junction kept 3 bases outside the gene matches. CDR1 SGHRS and CDR2 YFSETQ come from the germline V gene. The CDR3 covers 15 residues. For the CDR3, the DNA is TGCGCCAGCAGCTTGGCGACAGGGGCGACAGATACGCAGTATTTT. Translated: CASSLATGATDTQYF.

This sequence joins TRBV6-1 and TRBJ1-2; perhaps TRBD1 as D (5 bases). Germline CDR1 MNHNS, CDR2 SASEGT. The V and J ends lost 3 bases and 7 bases respectively, with 15 bases between them. CDR3 size: 14 residues. This CDR3 reads CASSDPGRRIGYTF. The CDR3 DNA sequence: TGTGCCAGCAGTGATCCAGGGCGGAGAATTGGCTACACCTTC.

The chain links TRBV18 to TRBJ1-5, with TRBD1 identical over 7 bases. The length of the CDR3 is 15 residues. Per the germline V gene, CDR1 is KGHSH and CDR2 is LQKENI. J gave up 4 bases and V 6 bases, and 9 bases lay outside the gene matches. The DNA for the CDR3 is TGTGCCAGCTCGCGACAGGGCAGCCAAAATCAGCCCCAGCATTTT. Amino acids: CASSRQGSQNQPQHF.

The rearrangement joins TRBV19 to TRBJ1-5, with TRBD1 as a possible D gene (5 bases). The CDR3 is 15 residues long. Trimming cost V 7 bases and J 3 bases, with 16 bases left between them. CDR1 is LNHDA, CDR2 SQIVND, per germline (reference sequence). CDR3 DNA sequence: TGTGCCAGTAATCTCTGGGGCAGTCACAATCAGCCCCAGCATTTT. Amino acid sequence: CASNLWGSHNQPQHF.

J is TRBJ1-2 and V is TRBV5-1, with D possibly TRBD1 on 5 matching bases. Germline V gives CDR1 SGHRS, CDR2 YFSETQ. The CDR3 loop spans 15 amino acids. The ends were cut back, 0 bases at V and 8 bases at J, with 17 bases in the middle. This CDR3 is CASSLDAGPYVGYTF. Here the CDR3 DNA reads TGCGCCAGCAGCTTGGATGCAGGGCCTTATGTCGGCTACACCTTC.

This chain links TRBV19 with TRBJ1-2, with 10 bases matching TRBD1. This CDR3 comprises 11 residues. With V trimmed by 9 bases and J by 8 bases, 3 bases remained unmatched. Germline V gives CDR1 LNHDA, CDR2 SQIVND (reference sequence). The CDR3 region is CASATGGGYTF. Here the CDR3 DNA reads TGTGCCAGCGCGACAGGGGGCGGCTACACCTTC.

The rearrangement links TRBV28 to TRBJ1-5, with a possible D match to TRBD1 (6 bases). The V gene lost 6 bases and the J gene lost 4 bases, with 22 bases spanning the gap. CDR3 length: 17 residues. Germline-derived CDR1 and CDR2 are MDHEN and SYDVKM. The CDR3 is CASSPVGQGSFNQPQHF. The CDR3 DNA follows: TGTGCCAGCAGCCCCGTGGGGCAGGGGAGTTTTAATCAGCCCCAGCATTTT.

This sequence joins TRBV27 and TRBJ1-2, with 7 bases that match TRBD1. Germline lookup yields CDR1 MNHEY and CDR2 SMNVEV (reference sequence). CDR3 size: 13 residues. The junction had 3 bases not matched to a gene; V was cut back by 5 bases and J by 3 bases. The CDR3 DNA reads as TGTGCCAGCAGTCAACAGGGGTACTATGGCTACACCTTC. As protein: CASSQQGYYGYTF.

This clone was seen more than once but under ten times. The chain couples TRBV5-6 to TRBJ2-5; a possible D gene is TRBD1 (8 bases). This CDR3 contains 13 residues. Germline V lookup: CDR1 SGHDT, CDR2 YYEEEE. V lost 5 bases, J lost 4 bases, and 12 bases lay in between. The CDR3 DNA reads TGTGCCAGCAGTCACAGGGGGGGAGAGACCCAGTACTTC. This codes for CASSHRGGETQYF. The full variable domain, with the rest looked up from reference TRBV5-6 and TRBJ2-5, is DAGVTQSPTHLIKTRGQQVTLRCSPKSGHDTVSWYQQALGQGPQFIFQYYEEEERQRGNFPDRFSGHQFPNYSSELNVNALLLGDSALYLCASSHRGGETQYFGPGTRLLVL.

This clone was seen only once. The V gene is TRBV6-6, the J gene TRBJ1-5; 7 positions match TRBD1. V lost 6 bases and J lost 2; bases outside the gene matches: 7. This CDR3 spans 15 amino acids. Germline CDR1 MNHNY, CDR2 SVGAGI (reference sequence). The CDR3 spells CASRAGGGGNQPQHF. In nucleotides, the CDR3 is TGTGCCAGCAGAGCCGGAGGGGGCGGCAATCAGCCCCAGCATTTT.

The chain combines TRBV6-1 with TRBJ2-2, with a tentative D call TRBD1 (6 bases). This CDR3 has 13 residues. Trimming stripped 6 bases from V and 1 base from J, with 6 bases between. CDR1 and CDR2 from the germline V gene are MNHNS and SASEGT. CDR3 sequence reads: CASRQGNTGELFF. CDR3 coding DNA: TGTGCCAGCAGACAGGGGAACACCGGGGAGCTGTTTTTT.

This rearrangement joins TRBV6-5 to TRBJ2-3; maybe TRBD1 (7 bases). The germline V gene encodes CDR1 MNHEY and CDR2 SVGAGI. V lost 4 bases and J lost 2, with 10 bases in between. This CDR3 region has 14 residues. The CDR3 sequence is CASSSRGVTDTQYF. The CDR3, as DNA: TGTGCCAGCAGTTCCAGGGGGGTCACAGATACGCAGTATTTT.